The 25 T cell receptor beta chains below were found in one sample sequenced in a study of T-cell reconstitution after alpha-beta-depleted transplantation in children. Unique molecular identifiers were incorporated when the TCRbeta library was constructed. TCRdb analysed the PCR reads with MiXCR anew, one entry per CDR3 protein. The sample consists of about 310,000 distinct CDR3 sequences, roughly 25% of them appearing once. Sequenced material: PBMCs, mostly from graft donor cells, taken 180 days after TCRalphabeta/CD19-depleted stem cell transplant. These receptors originate from a male patient aged 5 to 17 who had a stem cell transplant for acute lymphoblastic leukemia, so the T cells may come from the graft donor.

This clonotype was detected only a few times. The genes are TRBV12-3 or TRBV12-4 and TRBJ1-2, with unresolved D. This CDR3 contains 11 residues. V was shortened by 5 bases and J by 4 bases, with 5 bases between the two germline ends. CDR3 protein: CASSHIYGYTF. CDR3 bases: TGTGCCAGCAGTCACATCTATGGCTACACCTTC.

A few counts support this clonotype. The chain joins TRBV7-8 to TRBJ2-3; D remains unclear. Per germline, CDR1 SGHVS and CDR2 FQNEAQ. This CDR3 contains 14 residues. V dropped 2 bases and J dropped 3 bases, with 9 bases sitting between them. CDR3 loop: CASSLFRVTDTQYF. The CDR3 nucleotides are TGTGCCAGCAGCTTATTCCGGGTTACAGATACGCAGTATTTT.

A few counts support this clonotype. V gene TRBV5-1 combines with J gene TRBJ1-5; D is uncertain. There are 16 residues in the CDR3. CDR1 is SGHRS and CDR2 is YFSETQ in the germline V gene. The V gene lost 0 bases and the J gene lost 0 bases, with 10 bases spanning the gap. CDR3 sequence reads: CASSLDSGDSNQPQHF. The CDR3 coding sequence is TGCGCCAGCAGCTTGGACAGCGGGGATAGCAATCAGCCCCAGCATTTT.

This chain uses TRBV27 with TRBJ2-2, with 7 bases fitting TRBD2. Germline values: CDR1 MNHEY, CDR2 SMNVEV (reference sequence). Germline trimming cut 6 bases from V and 4 bases from J; bases unmatched to any gene: 8. CDR3 size: 15 residues. CDR3 coding DNA: TGTGCCAGCAGCCCCCTACTAGCGTCCACCGGGGAGCTGTTTTTT. It codes for CASSPLLASTGELFF.

This sequence joins TRBV7-2 and TRBJ2-7, with a weak D call TRBD1 (5 bases). The V gene lost 5 bases and the J gene lost 3 bases, with 11 bases spanning the gap. The CDR3 is 13 amino acids. CDR1 and CDR2 (germline): SGHTA, FQGNSA. The CDR3 here is CASSPTGIYEQYF. CDR3 in DNA: TGTGCCAGCAGCCCTACAGGCATCTACGAGCAGTACTTC.

The V call is TRBV7-9, the J call TRBJ2-3; 11 bases are shared with TRBD1. CDR3 size: 15 residues. V lost 4 bases to trimming and J lost 5 bases; unmatched junction nucleotides: 5. Germline-derived CDR1 and CDR2 are SEHNR and FQNEAQ (reference sequence). CDR3 in DNA: TGTGCCAGCAGCTACCGGGACAGGGGGATAGATACGCAGTATTTT. It yields the protein CASSYRDRGIDTQYF.

J is TRBJ1-1 and V is TRBV11-1; D gene unclear. Trimming removed 7 bases from V and 3 bases from J, with 6 bases in between. The germline V gene has CDR1 SGHAT and CDR2 FQDESV (reference sequence). The CDR3 has 11 amino acids. CDR3 loop: CASTGHTEAFF. The CDR3 bases are TGTGCCAGCACCGGCCACACTGAAGCTTTCTTT.

The chain employs TRBV29-1 and TRBJ2-2; possible D gene TRBD2, 5 bases. The CDR3 spans 11 residues. Germline V lookup: CDR1 SQVTM, CDR2 ANQGSEA. V was shortened by 5 bases and J by 6 bases, with 7 bases between the two germline ends. The CDR3 reads CSVRGSGELFF. The CDR3 nucleotides are TGCAGCGTTCGGGGTTCCGGGGAGCTGTTTTTT.

This clonotype was observed at least ten times. This chain joins TRBV24-1 and TRBJ2-7; D gene uncertain. Germline CDR1 KGHDR, CDR2 SFDVKD. The V and J ends lost 8 bases and 0 bases respectively, with 7 bases between them. The CDR3 sequence is 12 residues long. CDR3 protein: CATNRHSYEQYF. In nucleotides, the CDR3 is TGTGCCACCAACAGACACTCCTACGAGCAGTACTTC.

V is TRBV5-1 and J is TRBJ2-3, with a weak D call TRBD2 (6 bases). V was clipped by 10 bases and J by 0 bases, with 18 bases between them. The length of the CDR3 is 15 residues. CDR1 and CDR2 (germline): SGHRS, YFSETQ. This chain's CDR3 is CAGRMGGVSTDTQYF. The CDR3 bases are TGCGCCGGACGAATGGGCGGGGTGAGCACAGATACGCAGTATTTT. Full variable domain (remainder filled in from reference TRBV5-1 and TRBJ2-3): KAGVTQTPRYLIKTRGQQVTLSCSPISGHRSVSWYQQTPGQGLQFLFEYFSETQRNKGNFPGRFSGRQFSNSRSEMNVSTLELGDSALYLCAGRMGGVSTDTQYFGPGTRLTVL.

This rearrangement joins TRBV27 to TRBJ2-1; 12 bases agree with TRBD2. There are 15 residues in the CDR3. Germline V gene lookup returns CDR1 MNHEY and CDR2 SMNVEV (reference sequence). The trim removed 10 bases at V and 2 bases at J, leaving 6 bases unmatched. The CDR3 sequence: CATQLAGGPYNEQFF. The CDR3 DNA reads as TGTGCCACCCAACTAGCGGGAGGACCCTACAATGAGCAGTTCTTC.

The DNA of the CDR3 is TGTGCCAGCAGCGTTACGGGACTAGCCTTCCGAGGCACCGGGGAGCTGTTTTTT. The encoded protein is CASSVTGLAFRGTGELFF. The J gene is TRBJ2-2, the V gene TRBV9; 9 bases are a match to TRBD2. Germline V gives CDR1 SGDLS, CDR2 YYNGEE. The CDR3 consists of 18 residues. V was pared by 2 bases and J by 4 bases, with 12 bases of the junction left unmatched.

The V call is TRBV5-1, the J call TRBJ2-2, with no clear D. From germline, CDR1 is SGHRS and CDR2 YFSETQ. The CDR3 is 14 residues long. The ends were cut back, 1 base at V and 3 bases at J, with 7 bases in the middle. As DNA, the CDR3 is TGCGCCAGCAGCTTGAGCCAGTACACCGGGGAGCTGTTTTTT. It is translated as CASSLSQYTGELFF.

This clonotype turned up a few times. The V call is TRBV10-3, the J call TRBJ2-3; 10 nucleotides match TRBD2. J lost 1 base, V lost 2 bases, and 6 bases had no gene match. Germline assignment: CDR1 ENHRY and CDR2 SYGVKD. The CDR3 is 17 residues long. The DNA for the CDR3 is TGTGCCATCAGTGAGCGGCTAGCGGGAGAAGGCACAGATACGCAGTATTTT. Amino acids: CAISERLAGEGTDTQYF.

This clonotype was observed a handful of times. The chain couples TRBV27 to TRBJ2-1; TRBD2 aligns across 11 bases. From germline, CDR1 is MNHEY and CDR2 SMNVEV (reference sequence). Trimming at V came to 2 bases and at J to 4 bases, leaving 7 bases not matched to a gene. This CDR3 is 17 amino acids long. The CDR3: CASSLLGLADFYNEQFF. CDR3 DNA: TGTGCCAGCAGTTTACTGGGACTAGCGGATTTTTACAATGAGCAGTTCTTC.

This clonotype was observed a handful of times. The chain recombines TRBV5-1 with TRBJ2-3; D is unclear. This CDR3 contains 14 residues. V dropped 0 bases and J dropped 4 bases, with 9 bases sitting between them. Looked up from germline, CDR1 is SGHRS and CDR2 is YFSETQ. CDR3 residues: CASSLDATADTQYF. Here the CDR3 DNA reads TGCGCCAGCAGCTTGGACGCTACGGCAGATACGCAGTATTTT.

In this sample, this clonotype turned up a few times. This chain joins TRBV12-3 or TRBV12-4 and TRBJ1-6; D ambiguous. Trimming left V 5 bases short and J 11 bases short, with 16 bases between. The CDR3 is 14 amino acids. The CDR3 nucleotides are TGTGCCAGCAGTCCGGGATCCCGGAGGGCACCCCTCCACTTT. Translated: CASSPGSRRAPLHF.

This clonotype was seen a handful of times. The chain carries TRBV4-2 and TRBJ2-7; D is unclear. From germline, CDR1 is LGHNA and CDR2 YNFKEQ. This CDR3 is 13 amino acids long. Trimming left V 3 bases short and J 0 bases short, with 6 bases between. The DNA of the CDR3 is TGTGCCAGCAGCCATTCCCCCTCCTACGAGCAGTACTTC. Protein: CASSHSPSYEQYF.

This clonotype was found a few times. The chain couples TRBV27 to TRBJ2-2; 7 bases are a match to TRBD1. J gave up 5 bases and V 8 bases, and 11 bases lay outside the gene matches. Germline V gives CDR1 MNHEY, CDR2 SMNVEV (reference sequence). CDR3 length equals 15 residues. This chain's CDR3 is CASGPWTGRTGELFF. The CDR3 DNA reads as TGTGCCAGCGGCCCCTGGACAGGTCGAACCGGGGAGCTGTTTTTT.

This clonotype occurred many times. The CDR3 region has the DNA TGCGCCAGCAGCCAAGGCTGGGCCTTGAACACTGAAGCTTTCTTT. Encoded protein: CASSQGWALNTEAFF. The chain recombines TRBV4-1 with TRBJ1-1; D is unresolved. This CDR3 spans 15 amino acids. Looked up from germline, CDR1 is MGHRA and CDR2 is YSYEKL. Trimming cost V 1 base and J 0 bases, with 9 bases left between them.

The V and J genes are TRBV6-8 and TRBJ2-1, with D possibly TRBD1 on 5 matching bases. Germline V gene lookup returns CDR1 MNHGY and CDR2 SAAAGT. The CDR3 totals 14 residues. V lost 2 bases and J 6 bases, leaving 11 bases between the germline ends. CDR3 sequence: CASSYPLRGNEQFF. CDR3 sequence (DNA): TGTGCCAGCAGTTACCCTCTTAGGGGCAATGAGCAGTTCTTC.

Ten or more counts support this clonotype. V is TRBV12-3 or TRBV12-4 and J is TRBJ1-2, with D unclear. V was cut by 2 bases and J by 2 bases, with 12 bases left in between. The CDR3 extends over 15 amino acids. CDR3 sequence: CASSLYAGRNYGYTF. CDR3 coding DNA: TGTGCCAGCAGTTTATATGCGGGGAGGAACTATGGCTACACCTTC.

V and J are TRBV11-2 and TRBJ1-2, with 9 bases matching TRBD1. This CDR3 has 18 residues. The germline gives CDR1 SGHAT, CDR2 FQNNGV. V was clipped by 4 bases and J by 3 bases; unmatched bases: 15. This chain's CDR3 is CASSSFRDRDSTYYGYTF. The CDR3 DNA follows: TGTGCCAGCAGCTCATTCCGGGACAGGGATTCTACTTACTATGGCTACACCTTC.

This clonotype was seen ten or more times. This chain joins TRBV5-1 and TRBJ1-5; D is uncertain. Trimming took 0 bases from V and 1 from J, leaving 8 bases between them. The CDR3 has 15 amino acids. The germline CDR1 and CDR2 sequences are SGHRS and YFSETQ. DNA for the CDR3: TGCGCCAGCAGCTTGGGAGGGATAAGCAATCAGCCCCAGCATTTT. It is translated as CASSLGGISNQPQHF.

V gene TRBV5-1 combines with J gene TRBJ2-5; no clear D. This CDR3 has 14 amino acids. V was pared by 4 bases and J by 0 bases, with 10 bases between. Germline V CDR1 and CDR2: SGHRS, YFSETQ. CDR3 protein: CASSLSAYQETQYF. In nucleotides, the CDR3 is TGCGCCAGCAGCCTCAGTGCGTACCAAGAGACCCAGTACTTC. Filled out from reference TRBV5-1 and TRBJ2-5, the complete variable domain reads KAGVTQTPRYLIKTRGQQVTLSCSPISGHRSVSWYQQTPGQGLQFLFEYFSETQRNKGNFPGRFSGRQFSNSRSEMNVSTLELGDSALYLCASSLSAYQETQYFGPGTRLLVL.